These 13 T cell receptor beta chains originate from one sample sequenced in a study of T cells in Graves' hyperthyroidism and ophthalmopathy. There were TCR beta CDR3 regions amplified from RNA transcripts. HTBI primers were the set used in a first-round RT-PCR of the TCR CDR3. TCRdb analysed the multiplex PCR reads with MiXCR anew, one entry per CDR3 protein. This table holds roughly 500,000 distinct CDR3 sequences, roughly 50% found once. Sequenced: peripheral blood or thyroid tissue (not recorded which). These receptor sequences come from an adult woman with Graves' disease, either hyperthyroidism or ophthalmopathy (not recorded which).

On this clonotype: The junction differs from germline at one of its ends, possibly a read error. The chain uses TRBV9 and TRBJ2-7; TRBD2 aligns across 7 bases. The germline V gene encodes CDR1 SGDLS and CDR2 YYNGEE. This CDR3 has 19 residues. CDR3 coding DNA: TGCGCCAGCAGCCAAGTCTTGGGGGTTAGCGGGCCCGCCTCCTACGAGCAGTACTTC. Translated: CASSQVLGVSGPASYEQYF.

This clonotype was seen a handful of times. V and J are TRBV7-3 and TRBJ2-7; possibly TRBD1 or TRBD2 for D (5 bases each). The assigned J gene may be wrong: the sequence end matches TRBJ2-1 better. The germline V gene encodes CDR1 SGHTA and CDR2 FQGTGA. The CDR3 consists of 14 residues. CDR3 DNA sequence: TGTGCCAGCAGCTTAAGTCAGGGAGAAAATGAGCAGTTCTTC. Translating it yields CASSLSQGENEQFF.

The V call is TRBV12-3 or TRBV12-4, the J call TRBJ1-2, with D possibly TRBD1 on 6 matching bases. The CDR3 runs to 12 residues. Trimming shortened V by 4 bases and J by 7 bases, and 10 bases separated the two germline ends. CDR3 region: CASSWTDGGYTF. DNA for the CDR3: TGTGCCAGCAGTTGGACAGACGGTGGCTACACCTTC.

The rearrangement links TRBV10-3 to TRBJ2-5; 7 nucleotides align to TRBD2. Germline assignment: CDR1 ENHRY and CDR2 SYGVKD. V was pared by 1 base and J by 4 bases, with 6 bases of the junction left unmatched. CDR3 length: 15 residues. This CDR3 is CAISELRGSVETQYF. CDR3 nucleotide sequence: TGTGCCATCAGTGAGTTGCGCGGGAGTGTAGAGACCCAGTACTTC.

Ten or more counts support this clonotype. The CDR3 DNA reads TGTGCCAGCAGCGCCAGGGTGGGTGGCTACACCTTC. Translation gives CASSARVGGYTF. The V call is TRBV7-9, the J call TRBJ1-2, with D possibly being TRBD1 (5 bases). The CDR3 covers 12 residues. Between the trimmed V and J ends, which lost 5 bases and 7 bases, there was a span of 11 bases. Germline CDR1 SEHNR, CDR2 FQNEAQ (reference sequence). The whole variable domain, filled in from reference TRBV7-9 and TRBJ1-2, reads DTGVSQNPRHKITKRGQNVTFRCDPISEHNRLYWYRQTLGQGPEFLTYFQNEAQLEKSRLLSDRFSAERPKGSFSTLEIQRTEQGDSAMYLCASSARVGGYTFGSGTRLTVV.

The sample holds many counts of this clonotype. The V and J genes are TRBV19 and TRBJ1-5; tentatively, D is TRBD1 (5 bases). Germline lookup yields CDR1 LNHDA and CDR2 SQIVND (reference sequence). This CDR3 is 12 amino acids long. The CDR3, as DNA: TGTTCGGGACGACATAGCAATCAGCCCCAGCATTTT. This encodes CSGRHSNQPQHF.

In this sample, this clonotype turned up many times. CDR3 DNA sequence: TGTGCCAGCAGCTTGGGTCGGTTCAGGGAGACCCAGTACTTC. Amino acid sequence: CASSLGRFRETQYF. The genes are TRBV7-6 and TRBJ2-5, with unresolved D. The CDR3 runs 14 residues. The germline gives CDR1 SGHVS, CDR2 FNYEAQ. The V and J ends lost 3 bases and 5 bases respectively, with 13 bases between them.

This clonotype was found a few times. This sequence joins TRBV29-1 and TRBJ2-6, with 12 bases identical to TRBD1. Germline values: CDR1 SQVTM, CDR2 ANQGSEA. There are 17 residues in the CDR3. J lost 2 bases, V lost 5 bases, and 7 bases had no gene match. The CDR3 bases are TGCAGCGTTTACCCGGGACAGGGGGCACCTGGGGCCAACGTCCTGACTTTC. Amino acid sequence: CSVYPGQGAPGANVLTF.

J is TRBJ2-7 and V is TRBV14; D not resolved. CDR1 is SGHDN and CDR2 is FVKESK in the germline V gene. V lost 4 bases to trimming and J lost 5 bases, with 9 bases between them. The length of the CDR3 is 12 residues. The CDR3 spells CASSPLGHEQYF. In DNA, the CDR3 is TGTGCCAGCAGCCCCCTCGGGCACGAGCAGTACTTC.

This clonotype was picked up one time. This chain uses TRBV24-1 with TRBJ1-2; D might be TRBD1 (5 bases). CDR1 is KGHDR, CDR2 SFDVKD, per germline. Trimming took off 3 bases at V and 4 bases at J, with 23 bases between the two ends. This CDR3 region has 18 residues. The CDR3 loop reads CATSDPRSGGVTFYGYTF. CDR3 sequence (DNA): TGTGCCACCAGTGATCCGCGGTCAGGAGGGGTCACCTTCTATGGCTACACCTTC.

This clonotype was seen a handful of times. CDR3 sequence: CASSLGTRDFTF. Written as DNA, the CDR3 is TGTGCCAGCAGCTTGGGGACACGCGATTTCACCTTC. V is TRBV7-6 and J is TRBJ1-2; a possible D gene is TRBD1 (6 bases). V lost 3 bases, J lost 13 bases, and 15 bases lay in between. Germline CDR1 is SGHVS and CDR2 is FNYEAQ. The CDR3 is 12 amino acids.

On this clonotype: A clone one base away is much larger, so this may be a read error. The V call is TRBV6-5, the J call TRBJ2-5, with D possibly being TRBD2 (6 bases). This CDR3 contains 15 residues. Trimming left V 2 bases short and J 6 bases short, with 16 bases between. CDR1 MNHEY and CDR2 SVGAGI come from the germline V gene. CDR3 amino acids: CASSYTVGGPKTQYF. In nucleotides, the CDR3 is TGTGCCAGCAGTTACACCGTCGGAGGGCCGAAGACCCAGTACTTC.

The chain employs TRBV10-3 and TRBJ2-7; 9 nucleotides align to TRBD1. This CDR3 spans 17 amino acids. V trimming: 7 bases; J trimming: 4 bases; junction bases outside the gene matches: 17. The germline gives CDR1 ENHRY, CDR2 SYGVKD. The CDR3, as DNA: TGTGCCATCAAAAAGCAAGGCGGACAGGGGATTAGGTACGAGCAGTACTTC. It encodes CAIKKQGGQGIRYEQYF.